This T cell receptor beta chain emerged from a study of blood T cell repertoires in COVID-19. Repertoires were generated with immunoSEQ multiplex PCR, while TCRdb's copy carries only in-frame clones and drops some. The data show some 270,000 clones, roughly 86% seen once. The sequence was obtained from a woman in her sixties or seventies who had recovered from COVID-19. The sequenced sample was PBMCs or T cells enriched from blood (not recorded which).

The CDR3 nucleotides read TGCGCCAGCAGCCAAGCGGCGCGAGACATTACCGGAAACACCATATATTTT. It translates to CASSQAARDITGNTIYF. The gene calls are TRBV4-1 and TRBJ1-3; no clear D gene. This CDR3 has 17 residues. The V gene lost 1 base and the J gene lost 4 bases, with 17 bases spanning the gap. Germline V gives CDR1 MGHRA, CDR2 YSYEKL.